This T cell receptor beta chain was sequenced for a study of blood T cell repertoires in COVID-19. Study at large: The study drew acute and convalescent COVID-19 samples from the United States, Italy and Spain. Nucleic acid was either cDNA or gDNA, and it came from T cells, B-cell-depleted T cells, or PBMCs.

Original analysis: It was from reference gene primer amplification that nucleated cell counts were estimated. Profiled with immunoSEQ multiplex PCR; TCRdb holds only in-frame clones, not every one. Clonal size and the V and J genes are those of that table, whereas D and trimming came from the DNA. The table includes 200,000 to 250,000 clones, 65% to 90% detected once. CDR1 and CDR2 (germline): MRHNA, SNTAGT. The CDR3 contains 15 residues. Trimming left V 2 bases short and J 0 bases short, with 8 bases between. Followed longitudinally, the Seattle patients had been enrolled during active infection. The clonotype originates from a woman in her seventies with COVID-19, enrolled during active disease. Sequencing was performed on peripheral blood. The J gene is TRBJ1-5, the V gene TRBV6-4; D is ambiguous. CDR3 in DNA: TGTGCCAGCAGTGACAGGAGAACTAGCAATCAGCCCCAGCATTTT. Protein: CASSDRRTSNQPQHF.